Listed below are T cell receptor beta chains from one sample, sequenced in a study of T cell clonotyping in hematopoietic cell transplantation. The protocol was immunoSEQ multiplex PCR, while the TCRdb copy is restricted to in-frame clones and leaves out a portion. The repertoire consists of 25,000 to 35,000 clones, with 60% to 75% occurring once and the leading ten covering 5% to 6.5%. This specimen consisted of peripheral blood mononuclear cells, obtained before stem cell transplant. These receptors all stem from a man in his fifties or sixties with myelodysplastic syndrome. Some clones in this sample may be carry-over from other donors' samples. Each CDR3 is given with its conserved first and last residue. The D gene is left open where the match is weak. Only some rows state a clone size, as once, few, many or a class for expanded clones.

TRBV29-1,17,.,.,TRBJ1-3,TGCAGCGTTGAAGATCCGGCAGGGGCCAGCTCTGGAAACACCATATATTTT,CSVEDPAGASSGNTIYF
TRBV30,16,.,TRBD2,TRBJ2-3,TGTGCCTGGAGTCCTCTAGCGGGACATAGCACAGATACGCAGTATTTT,CAWSPLAGHSTDTQYF
TRBV30,12,.,.,TRBJ1-2,TGTGCCTGGAGTGGATGGGGGGATGGCTACACCTTC,CAWSGWGDGYTF
TRBV7-6,14,.,.,TRBJ2-5,TGTGCCAGCAGCTTAGAAGGGAGCGGGGAGACCCAGTACTTC,CASSLEGSGETQYF
TRBV19,13,few,.,TRBJ2-7,TGTGCCACCCAACTCGGGGGCTCCTACGAGCAGTACTTC,CATQLGGSYEQYF
TRBV5-1,15,.,TRBD2,TRBJ2-7,TGCGCCAGCAGCATCACTAGCGGGAGCTCCTACGAGCAGTACTTC,CASSITSGSSYEQYF
TRBV5-4,15,few,TRBD2,TRBJ2-1,TGTGCCAGCAGCATAGAGCGGGAGGTCCACAATGAGCAGTTCTTC,CASSIEREVHNEQFF
TRBV20-1,11,.,TRBD1,TRBJ2-7,TGCAGGGGACAGGGGGCTTTTGAGCAGTACTTC,CRGQGAFEQYF
TRBV30,14,.,.,TRBJ1-1,TGTGCCTGGAGTGGGACAGTTATGAACACTGAAGCTTTCTTT,CAWSGTVMNTEAFF
TRBV19,15,.,.,TRBJ1-6,TGTGCCAGTAGTATCGAGAGCTCCTATAATTCACCCCTCCACTTT,CASSIESSYNSPLHF
TRBV11-2,16,.,TRBD1,TRBJ1-6,TGTGCCAGCAGCGCGGACAGGAGCTCCTATAATTCACCCCTCCACTTT,CASSADRSSYNSPLHF
TRBV30,13,.,TRBD2,TRBJ2-7,TGTGCCTGTCTAGCGGGAGGACCCCACGAGCAGTACTTC,CACLAGGPHEQYF
TRBV9,14,medium-sized,.,TRBJ2-7,TGTGCCAGCAGCCCTTGGGACACGGGTAACGAGCAGTACTTC,CASSPWDTGNEQYF
TRBV2,17,once,TRBD1,TRBJ1-4,TGTGCCAGCAGGTTGACAGGGGAGGTAACAACTAATGAAAAACTGTTTTTT,CASRLTGEVTTNEKLFF
TRBV30,12,.,.,TRBJ1-2,TGTGCCTGGAGTGTGGGTGGCTATGGCTACACCTTC,CAWSVGGYGYTF
TRBV30,13,few,.,TRBJ1-1,TGTGCCTGGAGTCAAACGGGCTACACTGAAGCTTTCTTT,CAWSQTGYTEAFF
TRBV27,15,.,.,TRBJ1-5,TGTGCCAGCAGGTCGCAGGGTTATAGCAATCAGCCCCAGCATTTT,CASRSQGYSNQPQHF
TRBV28,13,few,TRBD1,TRBJ1-5,TGTGCCAGCAGGTTGACAGGGCTCCAGCCCCAGCATTTT,CASRLTGLQPQHF
TRBV27,14,.,.,TRBJ2-7,TGTGCCAGCAGTTCAACGACAGAATCCTACGAGCAGTACTTC,CASSSTTESYEQYF
TRBV11-3,13,.,TRBD2,TRBJ2-3,TGTGCCAGCGGACCTAGCGGAGCAGATACGCAGTATTTT,CASGPSGADTQYF
TRBV7-8,12,few,.,TRBJ2-7,TGTGCCAGCAGCTCTAACAACTACGAGCAGTACTTC,CASSSNNYEQYF
TRBV6-5,13,.,.,TRBJ1-2,TGTGCCAGCAGTCCCGGGAGTAACTATGGCTACACCTTC,CASSPGSNYGYTF
TRBV29-1,14,few,.,TRBJ2-7,TGCAGCGTGGCCCGGACCCCCGAGGGCCACGAGCAGTACTTC,CSVARTPEGHEQYF
TRBV25-1,16,.,.,TRBJ2-3,TGTGCCAGCATTAAATTAGACATCTGCCTCCCAGATACGCAGTATTTT,CASIKLDICLPDTQYF
TRBV4-3,18,.,TRBD2,TRBJ2-1,TGCGCCAGCAGCCAGGTTCGTATGCTAGCGGGCTCCTACAATGAGCAGTTCTTC,CASSQVRMLAGSYNEQFF
TRBV6-1,14,.,.,TRBJ2-1,TGTGCCAGCAGTGAGAAAGGACTATCCGATGAGCAGTTCTTC,CASSEKGLSDEQFF
TRBV11-2,15,.,.,TRBJ2-3,TGTGCCAGCAGCTTAACAAGCGGGAGCACAGATACGCAGTATTTT,CASSLTSGSTDTQYF
TRBV19,14,.,.,TRBJ1-5,TGTGCCAGTAGTATTATGACAGGTAATCAGCCCCAGCATTTT,CASSIMTGNQPQHF
TRBV30,12,.,.,TRBJ1-6,TGTGCCTGGAGTACGTATAATTCACCCCTCCACTTT,CAWSTYNSPLHF
TRBV7-2,13,.,TRBD1,TRBJ1-6,TGTGCCAGCAGCGCCGGACAGGCGTTCACCCTCCACTTT,CASSAGQAFTLHF
TRBV30,14,.,.,TRBJ2-2,TGTGCCTGGAGTGTAGGAAGAAGTGCCGGGGAGCTGTTTTTT,CAWSVGRSAGELFF
TRBV19,15,.,.,TRBJ2-7,TGTGCCAGTAGTATAGGCGGGGTCAGCACCTACGAGCAGTACTTC,CASSIGGVSTYEQYF
TRBV6-5,13,few,.,TRBJ1-1,TGTGCCAGCAGCTCGGGACGGAACACTGAAGCTTTCTTT,CASSSGRNTEAFF
TRBV27,13,.,.,TRBJ1-2,TGTGCCAGCAGTCCATCGGCTTCTCTGGGCTACACCTTC,CASSPSASLGYTF
TRBV30,14,.,TRBD2,TRBJ2-1,TGTGCCTGGAGTTGGACTAGCGGGGGAAATGAGCAGTTCTTC,CAWSWTSGGNEQFF
TRBV10-3,14,few,.,TRBJ1-2,TGTGCCATCAGTGAGTCATTACTTAACTATGGCTACACCTTC,CAISESLLNYGYTF
TRBV6-6,11,once,.,TRBJ2-7,TGTGCCAGCAGTTACGAGTTGCAGTCGTACTTC,CASSYELQSYF
TRBV5-1,15,few,.,TRBJ2-7,TGCGCCAGCAGCTTGGTGGGTGCTCGGGGGTACGAGCAGTACTTC,CASSLVGARGYEQYF
TRBV5-6,13,.,TRBD1,TRBJ1-2,TGTGCCAGCAGCTTGGCTCCGACAGGGTTAATCACCTTC,CASSLAPTGLITF
TRBV2,17,.,TRBD2,TRBJ2-1,TGTGCCAGCAGGACTAGCGGGGGGGAGTTAAGGCTTAATGAGCAGTTCTTC,CASRTSGGELRLNEQFF
TRBV5-6,16,.,TRBD1,TRBJ1-1,TGTGCCAGCAGCTTTAGGGCAGGGGGCCGGGGCACTGAAGCTTTCTTT,CASSFRAGGRGTEAFF
TRBV6-5,12,.,.,TRBJ1-1,TGTGCCAGCAGTTATGGGGGGAGTGAAGCTTTCTTT,CASSYGGSEAFF
TRBV13,13,.,.,TRBJ2-7,TGTGCCAGCAGCTCGCGGACCTCCTACGAGCAGTACTTC,CASSSRTSYEQYF